This entry lists 10 T cell receptor beta chains sequenced from one sample in a study of T-cell memory formation after mild COVID-19. From the 5' RACE reads, TCRdb called clonotypes with MiXCR, one entry per CDR3 protein. In the table there are about 560,000 distinct CDR3 sequences, more than 15% of which are singletons. The sample was PBMCs or a T cell subset sorted from them (not recorded which). These receptors were obtained from an adult woman who had mild COVID-19 (a few samples of this study predate the infection). Cell type and time point are not known.

The rearrangement links TRBV5-1 to TRBJ1-2; 7 positions match TRBD1. CDR3 length: 13 amino acids. Germline values: CDR1 SGHRS, CDR2 YFSETQ. V dropped 5 bases and J dropped 5; count of bases not matched to a gene: 6. The CDR3 sequence: CASRETGEYGYTF. DNA of the CDR3: TGCGCCAGCAGAGAAACAGGGGAATATGGCTACACCTTC.

V and J are TRBV5-1 and TRBJ2-2; 7 bases agree with TRBD1. The germline gives CDR1 SGHRS, CDR2 YFSETQ. After removal of 0 bases from V and 3 bases from J, the junction contained 2 bases not matched to a gene. The CDR3 extends over 15 amino acids. The CDR3 sequence: CASSLDRGYTGELFF. The DNA for the CDR3 is TGCGCCAGCAGCTTGGACAGGGGTTACACCGGGGAGCTGTTTTTT.

This clonotype was recorded at least ten times. The chain carries TRBV12-3 or TRBV12-4 and TRBJ1-5, with D unresolved. CDR3 length: 15 amino acids. The V end was cut by 3 bases, the J end by 0 bases, with 9 bases between. The CDR3 protein is CASSFGPDSNQPQHF. The CDR3, as DNA: TGTGCCAGCAGTTTCGGGCCGGATAGCAATCAGCCCCAGCATTTT.

This clonotype has just a few counts. The chain combines TRBV9 with TRBJ2-7; TRBD2 aligns across 10 bases. With V trimmed by 3 bases and J by 0 bases, 6 bases remained unmatched. Per germline, CDR1 SGDLS and CDR2 YYNGEE. The CDR3 length is 16 residues. The CDR3 DNA sequence: TGTGCCAGCAGCGCCGGAGCGGGGGGGCCCTCCTACGAGCAGTACTTC. Its protein is CASSAGAGGPSYEQYF.

The rearrangement joins TRBV20-1 to TRBJ2-1; D may match TRBD1 or TRBD2 (5 bases each). Germline values: CDR1 DFQATT, CDR2 SNEGSKA (reference sequence). The CDR3 has 18 amino acids. Trimming removed 6 bases from V and 8 bases from J, with 32 bases in between. The CDR3 sequence: CSAAEVWLVGESIHEQFF. CDR3 DNA: TGCAGTGCCGCCGAAGTTTGGTTGGTAGGGGAGAGTATCCATGAGCAGTTCTTC.

This chain connects TRBV5-1 to TRBJ2-1; 7 positions match TRBD1. CDR3 length: 16 residues. Germline CDR1 and CDR2: SGHRS and YFSETQ. After removal of 3 bases from V and 7 bases from J, the junction contained 13 bases not matched to a gene. The DNA for the CDR3 is TGCGCCAGCAGCTCCTGGGACAGACCTTTTGGAAATGAGCAGTTCTTC. The encoded protein is CASSSWDRPFGNEQFF.

The chain joins TRBV29-1 to TRBJ2-3, with 7 bases aligning to TRBD2. The junction had 10 bases not matched to a gene; V was cut back by 6 bases and J by 4 bases. Germline V gene lookup returns CDR1 SQVTM and CDR2 ANQGSEA. CDR3 length: 14 amino acids. CDR3 bases: TGCAGCGTCCAGCGGGGCACTGGAGCAGATACGCAGTATTTT. Translation: CSVQRGTGADTQYF.

This chain connects TRBV12-3 or TRBV12-4 to TRBJ2-7; 9 positions agree with TRBD1. Trimming removed 2 bases from V and 2 bases from J; junction bases left unmatched: 22. This CDR3 has 21 residues. The CDR3 coding sequence is TGTGCCAGCAGTTTATACTCCACCCCGGCAGAACAGGGGGCATTGACCTACGAGCAGTACTTC. It specifies CASSLYSTPAEQGALTYEQYF.

The chain has TRBV20-1 and TRBJ2-3, with 9 nucleotides matching TRBD2. V was clipped by 0 bases and J by 3 bases; unmatched bases: 7. Germline V gene data show CDR1 as DFQATT and CDR2 as SNEGSKA (reference sequence). The CDR3 is 16 residues long. In DNA form, the CDR3 reads TGCAGTGCTAGAGATTACGGCGGGGGGGTTACAGATACGCAGTATTTT. As protein: CSARDYGGGVTDTQYF.

This clonotype occurred a few times. CDR3 sequence (DNA): TGTGCCACCAGCAGATCACAGGGGACGGCCTACGAGCAGTACTTC. Translation gives CATSRSQGTAYEQYF. The chain uses TRBV15 and TRBJ2-7, with 7 positions matching TRBD1. V shed 2 bases and J 2 bases; nucleotides not matched to a gene: 6. The CDR3 is made up of 15 amino acids. Germline V gene lookup returns CDR1 LNHNV and CDR2 YYDKDF (reference sequence).